Listed here are 27 T cell receptor beta chains from one sample, sequenced in a study of regulatory T cells in long-lasting Graves disease. Time point of the sample: newly diagnosed GD, antithyroid drugs for less than 3 months. The TCR library was prepared using RNA isolated from PBMCs. Arm-PCR of CDR3 regions and iRepertoire HTBI primers were used to build TCR beta libraries. TCRdb fed the multiplex PCR reads into MiXCR, producing one record per CDR3 protein. The sample includes a few hundred thousand distinct CDR3 sequences, 15% to 20% of them seen just once. These data were also reused for a study on T cells in Graves' hyperthyroidism and ophthalmopathy.

The sample in question was peripheral blood mononuclear cells (PBMCs), obtained at new diagnosis, from a patient treated with antithyroid drugs. The receptors originated from a woman in her 30s with Graves disease.

In its sample, this clonotype was seen many times. The CDR3 loop is CASSPIPDSTDTQYF. CDR3 in DNA: TGTGCCAGCAGTCCCATACCGGACAGCACAGATACGCAGTATTTT. This chain links TRBV27 with TRBJ2-3, with D unclear. This CDR3 is 15 amino acids long. Germline values: CDR1 MNHEY, CDR2 SMNVEV (reference sequence). V shed 5 bases and J shed 0 bases, with 12 bases lying between them.

For this clonotype: Given a much more abundant clone one base away, this may be a read error. The chain has TRBV27 and TRBJ2-1; unclear D gene. This CDR3 is built from 14 residues. In germline, CDR1 is MNHEY, CDR2 SMNVEV (reference sequence). Trimming removed 3 bases from V and 1 base from J, with 7 bases in between. DNA for the CDR3: TGTGCCAGCAGTTTCGGTATTTCCTACAATGAGCAGTTCTTC. It translates to CASSFGISYNEQFF.

This clonotype was seen repeatedly, ten times or more. V usage is TRBV3-1 and J usage is TRBJ2-2, with D possibly being TRBD1 (6 bases). Germline V gene sequence: CDR1 LGHDT, CDR2 YNNKEL (reference sequence). The ends were cut back, 6 bases at V and 5 bases at J, with 13 bases in the middle. This CDR3 is 14 amino acids long. The CDR3, as DNA: TGTGCCAGCAGACTTATACAGGGAACCGGGGAGCTGTTTTTT. This gives the protein CASRLIQGTGELFF.

Details on this clonotype: One base away lies a much larger clone, so this may be a sequencing read error. The chain uses TRBV4-2 and TRBJ1-1; D is ambiguous. V lost 0 bases and J lost 7, with 15 bases in between. This CDR3 is built from 15 residues. In germline, CDR1 is LGHNA, CDR2 YNFKEQ. The CDR3 loop is CASSQDTATGDEAFF. The CDR3 DNA is TGTGCCAGCAGCCAAGATACGGCCACCGGGGATGAAGCTTTCTTT.

This clonotype was picked up a small number of times. This rearrangement joins TRBV11-2 to TRBJ1-1, with D possibly being TRBD1 (5 bases). The CDR3 runs 14 residues. Deletions cut 9 bases from V and 4 bases from J, with 18 bases between. Per germline, CDR1 SGHAT and CDR2 FQNNGV. CDR3 bases: TGTGCCAGTAGTTCAGTTGGGGCGAGCACTGAAGCTTTCTTT. Protein: CASSSVGASTEAFF.

As concerns this clonotype: A read error may be the cause here, since a much bigger clone is one base away. The V call is TRBV19, the J call TRBJ2-2; D is unresolved. Germline V gene sequence: CDR1 LNHDA, CDR2 SQIVND (reference sequence). Trimming took 4 bases from V and 7 from J, leaving 7 bases between them. The CDR3 is 12 amino acids. CDR3 protein: CASSRHIGELFF. For the CDR3, the DNA is TGTGCCAGTAGTAGACACATCGGGGAGCTGTTTTTT. Full variable domain (rest looked up from reference TRBV19 and TRBJ2-2): DGGITQSPKYLFRKEGQNVTLSCEQNLNHDAMYWYRQDPGQGLRLIYYSQIVNDFQKGDIAEGYSVSREKKESFPLTVTSAQKNPTAFYLCASSRHIGELFFGEGSRLTVL.

There are many counts of this clonotype. The chain recombines TRBV7-2 with TRBJ1-1, with D maybe TRBD1 (5 bases). Germline lookup yields CDR1 SGHTA and CDR2 FQGNSA. Trimming removed 5 bases from V and 4 bases from J, with 20 bases in between. The CDR3 spans 16 residues. CDR3 bases: TGTGCCAGCAGCCTGGGACCTCCCGGGTTGGGCACTGAAGCTTTCTTT. As protein: CASSLGPPGLGTEAFF.

This clonotype occurred many times. The rearrangement links TRBV7-2 to TRBJ2-3; D not certain. Looked up from germline, CDR1 is SGHTA and CDR2 is FQGNSA. The V end was cut by 2 bases, the J end by 2 bases, with 8 bases between. The CDR3 spans 14 residues. Written as DNA, the CDR3 is TGTGCCAGCAGCTTACTTGGCTTCACAGATACGCAGTATTTT. As protein: CASSLLGFTDTQYF.

This clonotype was counted ten times or more. The V gene is TRBV5-1, the J gene TRBJ2-3, with D tentatively TRBD2 (5 bases). Germline V gene sequence: CDR1 SGHRS, CDR2 YFSETQ. V was pared by 4 bases and J by 4 bases, with 13 bases between. CDR3 size: 14 residues. Written as DNA, the CDR3 is TGCGCCAGCAGCCCGCGGGCAGACTCAGATACGCAGTATTTT. This gives the protein CASSPRADSDTQYF.

This clonotype has at least ten counts. This chain joins TRBV6-5 and TRBJ2-1; unclear D gene. Deletions cut 0 bases from V and 7 bases from J, with 10 bases between. The CDR3 totals 14 residues. The germline CDR1 and CDR2 sequences are MNHEY and SVGAGI. The CDR3 nucleotides are TGTGCCAGCAGTTACTCGAGTCATGAGAATGAGCAGTTCTTC. It encodes CASSYSSHENEQFF.

This clonotype was seen ten or more times. The genes are TRBV20-1 and TRBJ2-1; D not certain. V shed 3 bases and J shed 8 bases, with 23 bases lying between them. The CDR3 loop spans 16 amino acids. Germline CDR1 and CDR2: DFQATT and SNEGSKA (reference sequence). CDR3 protein: CSASYYLVTLNDEQFF. Written as DNA, the CDR3 is TGCAGTGCTAGCTACTACCTAGTTACCCTGAATGATGAGCAGTTCTTC.

This clonotype was picked up many times. The chain is built from TRBV5-6 and TRBJ2-3; D remains unclear. CDR1 is SGHDT, CDR2 YYEEEE, per germline. V gave up 7 bases and J gave up 5 bases, with 14 bases separating them. CDR3 length equals 13 residues. The CDR3 is CASGRALGDTQYF. The CDR3 nucleotides read TGTGCCAGCGGTAGGGCGCTTGGAGATACGCAGTATTTT. The full variable domain, with the rest looked up from reference TRBV5-6 and TRBJ2-3, is DAGVTQSPTHLIKTRGQQVTLRCSPKSGHDTVSWYQQALGQGPQFIFQYYEEEERQRGNFPDRFSGHQFPNYSSELNVNALLLGDSALYLCASGRALGDTQYFGPGTRLTVL.

This clonotype was detected ten times or more. The rearrangement uses TRBV29-1 and TRBJ2-5; 7 positions agree with TRBD1. CDR3 length: 13 amino acids. The germline V gene encodes CDR1 SQVTM and CDR2 ANQGSEA. With V trimmed by 6 bases and J by 2 bases, 6 bases remained unmatched. The CDR3 DNA follows: TGCAGCGTCCGACAGGGAAGGCAAGAGACCCAGTACTTC. Translation: CSVRQGRQETQYF.

The sample holds many counts of this clonotype. This chain links TRBV2 with TRBJ2-5, with D maybe TRBD2 (6 bases). The CDR3 covers 14 residues. V gave up 6 bases and J gave up 5 bases, with 16 bases separating them. Germline CDR1 is SNHLY and CDR2 is FYNNEI. The CDR3 coding sequence is TGTGCCAGCAGGGAGGGCCAGCTTAGGGAGACCCAGTACTTC. As protein: CASREGQLRETQYF.

The sample holds many counts of this clonotype. J is TRBJ1-2 and V is TRBV7-9; D not certain. V lost 1 base to trimming and J lost 4 bases, with 13 bases between them. Germline lookup yields CDR1 SEHNR and CDR2 FQNEAQ (reference sequence). The CDR3 runs to 15 residues. This CDR3 is CASSLGGSHVYGYTF. Here the CDR3 DNA reads TGTGCCAGCAGCTTAGGAGGCAGTCACGTCTATGGCTACACCTTC. Filled out from reference TRBV7-9 and TRBJ1-2, the complete variable domain reads DTGVSQNPRHKITKRGQNVTFRCDPISEHNRLYWYRQTLGQGPEFLTYFQNEAQLEKSRLLSDRFSAERPKGSFSTLEIQRTEQGDSAMYLCASSLGGSHVYGYTFGSGTRLTVV.

The chain employs TRBV7-2 and TRBJ1-1, with a tentative D call TRBD1 (5 bases). The CDR3 runs 12 residues. Germline-derived CDR1 and CDR2 are SGHTA and FQGNSA. Between the trimmed V and J ends, which lost 1 base and 10 bases, there was a span of 10 bases. The CDR3 bases are TGTGCCAGCAGCTTAGACGGGGGGAGAGCTTTCTTT. Translation gives CASSLDGGRAFF.

This clonotype has ten or more counts. The rearrangement uses TRBV3-1 and TRBJ2-7, with 9 bases matching TRBD1. Germline V gene sequence: CDR1 LGHDT, CDR2 YNNKEL (reference sequence). Losses at the gene ends were 4 bases for V and 4 bases for J; bases not matched to a gene: 8. This CDR3 spans 15 amino acids. CDR3 sequence (DNA): TGTGCCAGCAGCCTCCCGGGACAGGGAAAATACGAGCAGTACTTC. Translating it yields CASSLPGQGKYEQYF.

This clonotype was seen repeatedly, ten times or more. V usage is TRBV6-1 and J usage is TRBJ1-1; a weak D match, TRBD1 (6 bases). Germline CDR1 is MNHNS and CDR2 is SASEGT. CDR3 length: 14 amino acids. V lost 6 bases and J lost 2, with 13 bases in between. DNA of the CDR3: TGTGCCAGCAGACAGGGCCCATCTAACACTGAAGCTTTCTTT. Its protein is CASRQGPSNTEAFF.

A few counts support this clonotype. The chain is built from TRBV4-1 and TRBJ1-2; 7 positions agree with TRBD1. The CDR3 spans 15 residues. Germline CDR1 MGHRA, CDR2 YSYEKL. J lost 8 bases, V lost 7 bases, and 16 bases had no gene match. In nucleotides, the CDR3 is TGCGCCAGCAAACCCCGAGACAGGGAGCGTTCGGGCTACACCTTC. Its translation: CASKPRDRERSGYTF.

This clonotype has a count of ten or more. The chain is built from TRBV6-1 and TRBJ1-1; perhaps TRBD1 as D (6 bases). The V gene lost 7 bases and the J gene lost 5 bases, with 11 bases spanning the gap. The CDR3 loop spans 12 amino acids. Germline V gene data show CDR1 as MNHNS and CDR2 as SASEGT. The CDR3 nucleotides read TGTGCCAGCAAAGAGGGGGGGACTGAAGCTTTCTTT. This encodes CASKEGGTEAFF.

This clonotype was seen many times. J is TRBJ1-2 and V is TRBV20-1; D gene ambiguous. Germline CDR1 DFQATT, CDR2 SNEGSKA (reference sequence). The CDR3 runs to 11 residues. The V gene lost 1 base and the J gene lost 8 bases, with 8 bases spanning the gap. The CDR3 DNA reads as TGCAGTGCTAGAGTGTCGGAGGGCTACACCTTC. Translated: CSARVSEGYTF.

This clonotype was detected ten times or more. This chain links TRBV20-1 with TRBJ1-1; tentative D call: TRBD1 (6 bases). The germline V and J ends were trimmed by 7 bases and 1 base, with 13 bases remaining between them. This CDR3 is built from 13 residues. CDR1 DFQATT and CDR2 SNEGSKA come from the germline V gene (reference sequence). The CDR3 loop reads CSGGDTQNTEAFF. The CDR3 DNA is TGCAGTGGGGGGGACACTCAGAACACTGAAGCTTTCTTT.

This clonotype occurred many times. The V call is TRBV7-8, the J call TRBJ1-6; possible D gene TRBD1, 6 bases. Germline CDR1 reads SGHVS; CDR2 reads FQNEAQ. CDR3 length equals 13 residues. V gave up 5 bases and J gave up 10 bases, with 12 bases separating them. CDR3 region: CASSQNRESPLHF. CDR3 in DNA: TGTGCCAGCAGCCAAAACAGGGAATCACCCCTCCACTTT.

The V call is TRBV27, the J call TRBJ1-5; D uncertain. V lost 2 bases and J 3 bases, leaving 11 bases between the germline ends. The CDR3 totals 15 residues. Germline CDR1 and CDR2: MNHEY and SMNVEV (reference sequence). The CDR3 is CASSLGRQHNQPQHF. The DNA for the CDR3 is TGTGCCAGCAGTTTAGGCAGGCAGCACAATCAGCCCCAGCATTTT.

This clonotype was picked up many times. CDR3 bases: TGTGCCAGTATGCGCCCCGGGACAGGGGGCGGTCAGCCCCAGCATTTT. Translating it yields CASMRPGTGGGQPQHF. The chain combines TRBV19 with TRBJ1-5; 12 nucleotides match TRBD1. The V gene's germline CDR1 is LNHDA and CDR2 SQIVND (reference sequence). The CDR3 contains 16 residues. With V trimmed by 7 bases and J by 6 bases, 10 bases remained unmatched.

This clonotype was counted at least ten times. One end of the junction varies from germline; a read error may be responsible. The rearrangement joins TRBV3-1 to TRBJ2-1; D call uncertain. There are 14 residues in the CDR3. CDR1 and CDR2 from the germline V gene are LGHDT and YNNKEL (reference sequence). The CDR3: CANSQGRLGNEQFF. In DNA, the CDR3 is TGTGCCAACAGCCAAGGCCGACTCGGCAATGAGCAGTTCTTC.

This clonotype came up many times. This chain connects TRBV20-1 to TRBJ1-1; TRBD1 might be the D (6 bases). Germline V lookup: CDR1 DFQATT, CDR2 SNEGSKA (reference sequence). The CDR3 has 14 amino acids. The V gene lost 3 bases and the J gene lost 0 bases, with 11 bases spanning the gap. CDR3 sequence: CSARWTELNTEAFF. CDR3 sequence (DNA): TGCAGTGCTAGGTGGACAGAGTTGAACACTGAAGCTTTCTTT.